The 28 T cell receptor beta chains listed next were all sequenced from one sample in a study of regulatory T cells in long-lasting Graves disease. As for time point: newly diagnosed GD, antithyroid drugs for less than 3 months. Scientists built the TCR library using RNA that was extracted from PBMCs. iRepertoire HTBI primers and Arm-PCR of CDR3 regions built TCR beta libraries. TCRdb re-derived calls from the multiplex PCR reads in MiXCR, one entry per CDR3 protein. The table shows over 450,000 distinct CDR3 sequences, with approximately 12% occurring only once. These data were also reused for a study on T cells in Graves' hyperthyroidism and ophthalmopathy.

The source material was peripheral blood mononuclear cells (PBMCs), sampled at new diagnosis, from a patient treated with antithyroid drugs. The receptors stem from a woman aged 30 to 39 with Graves disease.

The chain combines TRBV13 with TRBJ2-7; TRBD2 matches 9 bases. The V gene end was trimmed by 6 bases and the J gene end by 9 bases; junction bases not matched to a gene: 12. CDR1 and CDR2 from the germline V gene are PRHDT and FYEKMQ (reference sequence). CDR3 length: 14 amino acids. CDR3 sequence: CASSFASGIHGQYF. The CDR3 coding sequence is TGTGCCAGCAGTTTCGCTAGCGGGATACACGGGCAGTACTTC.

Ten or more counts support this clonotype. V usage is TRBV15 and J usage is TRBJ2-7; 8 positions agree with TRBD1. J was trimmed by 6 bases and V by 0 bases; bases with no gene match: 7. The CDR3 has 15 amino acids. Germline-derived CDR1 and CDR2 are LNHNV and YYDKDF (reference sequence). DNA for the CDR3: TGTGCCACCAGCAGAGACTTAGGACAGGGTCGCGAGCAGTACTTC. Its protein product is CATSRDLGQGREQYF.

This chain connects TRBV4-2 to TRBJ2-2; 10 nucleotides agree with TRBD2. V was clipped by 7 bases and J by 5 bases; unmatched bases: 7. Germline CDR1 LGHNA, CDR2 YNFKEQ. The CDR3 covers 15 residues. The CDR3 DNA sequence: TGTGCCAGCACAGCGGGAGGGCCGAGAACCGGGGAGCTGTTTTTT. Its translation is CASTAGGPRTGELFF.

This clonotype was counted many times. The CDR3 coding sequence is TGCAGTGCTAGAGTGGGGGGCTCACGGAATGAGCAGTTCTTC. Protein sequence: CSARVGGSRNEQFF. The chain links TRBV20-1 to TRBJ2-1; D possibly matches TRBD1 or TRBD2 (6 bases each). The germline V gene encodes CDR1 DFQATT and CDR2 SNEGSKA (reference sequence). The CDR3 is 14 amino acids. The V and J ends lost 1 base and 7 bases respectively, with 14 bases between them.

This clonotype was observed a handful of times. The rearrangement uses TRBV25-1 and TRBJ1-1; unclear D gene. CDR3 length: 14 residues. Germline V gene data show CDR1 as MGHDK and CDR2 as SYGVNS. V was clipped by 2 bases and J by 3 bases, with 10 bases between them. CDR3 amino acids: CASSELNFYTEAFF. The CDR3 region has the DNA TGTGCCAGCAGTGAACTCAACTTTTACACTGAAGCTTTCTTT.

Many counts were recorded for this clonotype. V usage is TRBV12-5 and J usage is TRBJ2-3; D possibly matches TRBD1 or TRBD2 (5 bases each). Germline CDR1 and CDR2: LGHNT and FRNRAP. The CDR3 loop spans 16 amino acids. V was pared by 3 bases and J by 2 bases, with 15 bases between. The CDR3 DNA reads as TGTGCTAGTGGTTTAACCACCGGGACCCACACAGATACGCAGTATTTT. It is translated as CASGLTTGTHTDTQYF.

This clonotype was counted many times. V usage is TRBV11-2 and J usage is TRBJ2-3, with 9 positions matching TRBD2. The CDR3 runs 17 residues. The germline V gene encodes CDR1 SGHAT and CDR2 FQNNGV. V was pared by 6 bases and J by 4 bases, with 14 bases of the junction left unmatched. The CDR3 DNA is TGTGCCAGCAGGCCCGGGACTAGCCTCAAAGTTTCAGATACGCAGTATTTT. Amino acids: CASRPGTSLKVSDTQYF. The complete variable domain, with remaining parts taken from reference TRBV11-2 and TRBJ2-3, reads EAGVAQSPRYKIIEKRQSVAFWCNPISGHATLYWYQQILGQGPKLLIQFQNNGVVDDSQLPKDRFSAERLKGVDSTLKIQPAKLEDSAVYLCASRPGTSLKVSDTQYFGPGTRLTVL.

This clonotype has ten or more counts. The chain is built from TRBV12-3 or TRBV12-4 and TRBJ1-5, with a tentative D call TRBD1 (6 bases). Trimming removed 2 bases from V and 5 bases from J, with 7 bases in between. The length of the CDR3 is 13 residues. The CDR3 DNA is TGTGCCAGCAGTTTACAGGGGTATCAGCCCCAGCATTTT. It translates to CASSLQGYQPQHF.

The table lists this clonotype with many counts. The rearrangement joins TRBV4-2 to TRBJ2-4, with D unclear. V was cut by 4 bases and J by 0 bases, with 13 bases left in between. CDR3 length: 16 residues. Per the germline V gene, CDR1 is LGHNA and CDR2 is YNFKEQ. CDR3 coding DNA: TGTGCCAGCAGCCCCCGACATAAGATAGCCAAAAACATTCAGTACTTC. Amino acids: CASSPRHKIAKNIQYF.

The sample holds a few counts of this clonotype. This chain joins TRBV4-3 and TRBJ1-4; D is uncertain. The CDR3 is 16 amino acids. Germline lookup yields CDR1 LGHNA and CDR2 YSLEER. Trimming took 0 bases from V and 7 from J, leaving 15 bases between them. CDR3 sequence reads: CASSQDRKQAGEKLFF. CDR3 DNA sequence: TGCGCCAGCAGCCAAGATCGGAAGCAGGCCGGTGAAAAACTGTTTTTT.

The chain employs TRBV28 and TRBJ1-4; the D is unclear. Trimming removed 5 bases from V and 3 bases from J, with 13 bases in between. Germline V gene lookup returns CDR1 MDHEN and CDR2 SYDVKM. This CDR3 has 15 residues. Here the CDR3 DNA reads TGTGCCAGCAGTCTCACGGGGAGTGCTAATGAAAAACTGTTTTTT. It yields the protein CASSLTGSANEKLFF.

This clonotype was found many times. The chain carries TRBV30 and TRBJ2-4; possibly TRBD1 or TRBD2 for D (6 bases each). This CDR3 region has 14 residues. CDR1 and CDR2 (germline): GTSNPN, SVGIG (reference sequence). The V and J ends lost 7 bases and 6 bases respectively, with 19 bases between them. The CDR3, as DNA: TGTGCCTCCGCGGACCCCGGGGGCCGAAACATTCAGTACTTC. Amino acids: CASADPGGRNIQYF.

The chain uses TRBV11-1 and TRBJ2-2, with D unresolved. Trimming removed 2 bases from V and 5 bases from J, with 9 bases in between. This CDR3 region has 14 residues. Looked up from germline, CDR1 is SGHAT and CDR2 is FQDESV (reference sequence). The DNA for the CDR3 is TGTGCCAGCAGCTTAAAAAGCCGGACCGGGGAGCTGTTTTTT. Its translation: CASSLKSRTGELFF.

This clonotype was detected only a few times. V gene TRBV7-9 combines with J gene TRBJ2-7; 11 bases line up with TRBD1. Germline lookup yields CDR1 SEHNR and CDR2 FQNEAQ (reference sequence). The CDR3 loop spans 13 amino acids. V trimming: 8 bases; J trimming: 7 bases; junction bases outside the gene matches: 7. Here the CDR3 DNA reads TGTGCCAGCGGTTGGACAGGGGGCCGGGAGCAGTACTTC. It specifies CASGWTGGREQYF.

This clonotype occurred many times. The chain couples TRBV20-1 to TRBJ2-1, with 8 positions matching TRBD2. The V and J ends lost 5 bases and 9 bases, in that order; junction bases with no gene match: 15. Germline CDR1 reads DFQATT; CDR2 reads SNEGSKA (reference sequence). There are 15 residues in the CDR3. As DNA, the CDR3 is TGCAGTGCTTTTGGGGCGAGACTAGCGACCCGTGAGCAGTTCTTC. This gives the protein CSAFGARLATREQFF.

The gene calls are TRBV29-1 and TRBJ2-7; 7 positions match TRBD2. V was pared by 7 bases and J by 0 bases, with 6 bases of the junction left unmatched. This CDR3 contains 13 residues. From germline, CDR1 is SQVTM and CDR2 ANQGSEA. This chain's CDR3 is CSAASGPSYEQYF. The CDR3 DNA is TGCAGCGCTGCTAGCGGCCCCTCCTACGAGCAGTACTTC.

This clonotype has ten or more counts. This chain joins TRBV6-1 and TRBJ1-5, with 9 bases matching TRBD1. J gave up 7 bases and V 6 bases, and 7 bases lay outside the gene matches. CDR1 is MNHNS, CDR2 SASEGT, per germline. The CDR3 runs 14 residues. The CDR3 region is CASRRDRVGQPQHF. For the CDR3, the DNA is TGTGCCAGCAGACGGGACAGGGTTGGGCAGCCCCAGCATTTT.

Notes on this clonotype: A much larger clone lies one base from this, so it may be a read error. This rearrangement joins TRBV6-2 or TRBV6-3 to TRBJ1-5; D ambiguous. The CDR3 spans 14 residues. Per germline, CDR1 MNHEY and CDR2 SVGEGT. V lost 5 bases and J lost 1, with 9 bases in between. The CDR3 region is CASSELWSNQPQHF. The CDR3 nucleotides are TGTGCCAGCAGTGAATTATGGAGCAATCAGCCCCAGCATTTT.

The rearrangement joins TRBV28 to TRBJ1-3; D is undetermined. Per germline, CDR1 MDHEN and CDR2 SYDVKM. This CDR3 has 12 residues. V was clipped by 8 bases and J by 4 bases, with 9 bases between them. The CDR3 DNA reads TGTGCCAGCCGTCCGGGGGGAAACACCATATATTTT. Protein product: CASRPGGNTIYF.

The chain has TRBV5-1 and TRBJ2-1; D is undetermined. The germline V gene has CDR1 SGHRS and CDR2 YFSETQ. Deletions cut 2 bases from V and 6 bases from J, with 12 bases between. This CDR3 region has 14 residues. The CDR3: CASSLGSSGNEQFF. The CDR3 region has the DNA TGCGCCAGCAGCTTAGGAAGTTCGGGCAATGAGCAGTTCTTC. Based on the CDR3 plus reference TRBV5-1 and TRBJ2-1, the full variable domain is KAGVTQTPRYLIKTRGQQVTLSCSPISGHRSVSWYQQTPGQGLQFLFEYFSETQRNKGNFPGRFSGRQFSNSRSEMNVSTLELGDSALYLCASSLGSSGNEQFFGPGTRLTVL.

This clonotype was observed many times. J is TRBJ1-1 and V is TRBV18; D is unclear. Deletions cut 8 bases from V and 1 base from J, with 11 bases between. The CDR3 contains 13 residues. The V gene's germline CDR1 is KGHSH and CDR2 LQKENI. This chain's CDR3 is CASSASPNTEAFF. DNA of the CDR3: TGTGCCAGCAGCGCCTCACCGAACACTGAAGCTTTCTTT.

Remarks on this clonotype: One junction end disagrees with the germline gene, perhaps due to a read error. The genes are TRBV20-1 and TRBJ1-1, with TRBD1 as a possible D gene (6 bases). This CDR3 contains 15 residues. Germline V gene lookup returns CDR1 DFQATT and CDR2 SNEGSKA (reference sequence). The CDR3: CSARDSPRMNTDAFF. In DNA, the CDR3 is TGCAGTGCTAGGGACAGCCCGCGAATGAACACTGACGCTTTTTTT.

Many counts were recorded for this clonotype. The chain combines TRBV11-3 with TRBJ2-7; 10 nucleotides agree with TRBD2. This CDR3 spans 18 amino acids. Germline V gene sequence: CDR1 SGHNT, CDR2 YENEEA. The ends lost 2 bases at V and 3 bases at J; junction bases unmatched: 13. DNA for the CDR3: TGTGCCAGCAGCTTATGGCCTAGCGGGAGTCCAGAGGACTACGAGCAGTACTTC. Its translation is CASSLWPSGSPEDYEQYF.

This clonotype was seen repeatedly, ten times or more. V and J are TRBV7-3 and TRBJ2-3; no definite D call. The CDR3 consists of 16 residues. Deletions cut 4 bases from V and 0 bases from J, with 14 bases between. Per germline, CDR1 SGHTA and CDR2 FQGTGA. CDR3 amino acids: CASSSGLAASTDTQYF. CDR3 bases: TGTGCCAGCAGCTCCGGGCTTGCGGCTAGCACAGATACGCAGTATTTT.

The table lists this clonotype with a few counts. The chain couples TRBV11-3 to TRBJ2-1; TRBD2 agrees at 9 bases. V was pared by 4 bases and J by 11 bases, with 12 bases of the junction left unmatched. The CDR3 runs 15 residues. Germline V gene lookup returns CDR1 SGHNT and CDR2 YENEEA. CDR3 DNA sequence: TGTGCCAGCAGCTCAAGGGCGGGAGGGTATAATAAGCAGTTCTTC. As protein: CASSSRAGGYNKQFF.

This clonotype was counted at least ten times. The chain combines TRBV7-3 with TRBJ2-2, with TRBD2 identical over 10 bases. CDR1 SGHTA and CDR2 FQGTGA come from the germline V gene. V was pared by 3 bases and J by 2 bases, with 6 bases of the junction left unmatched. The CDR3 spans 17 residues. The CDR3 DNA is TGTGCCAGCAGCTTCAGGGCTAGCGGGAGTAACACCGGGGAGCTGTTTTTT. As protein: CASSFRASGSNTGELFF.

The table lists this clonotype with a few counts. The J gene is TRBJ2-7, the V gene TRBV24-1; 8 nucleotides line up with TRBD1. CDR1 is KGHDR and CDR2 is SFDVKD in the germline V gene. V was clipped by 7 bases and J by 5 bases; unmatched bases: 9. This CDR3 contains 14 residues. The CDR3 protein is CATSVGAGGDEQYF. The CDR3 DNA reads TGTGCCACCAGCGTGGGGGCAGGGGGCGACGAGCAGTACTTC.

This clonotype was picked up many times. The chain carries TRBV19 and TRBJ1-5; 8 bases are shared with TRBD1. The ends lost 3 bases at V and 0 bases at J; junction bases unmatched: 1. CDR1 LNHDA and CDR2 SQIVND come from the germline V gene (reference sequence). This CDR3 has 15 residues. The chain's CDR3 is CASSITGGSNQPQHF. Written as DNA, the CDR3 is TGTGCCAGTAGTATCACAGGGGGTAGCAATCAGCCCCAGCATTTT.